Presented here are 4 T cell receptor beta chains from one specimen sequenced in a study of Tregs in tolerant kidney transplant recipients. Produced via immunoSEQ multiplex PCR; TCRdb's table is partial and in-frame only. The data show 50,000 to 75,000 clones, with 70% to 90% seen just once and under 2.5% held by the top ten. The material was Tregs from blood, obtained before the transplant. The receptors here all came from a human donor who received a combined kidney and bone marrow transplant.

The chain uses TRBV7-2 and TRBJ2-3; D gene ambiguous. The length of the CDR3 is 14 residues. Germline loops: CDR1 SGHTA, CDR2 FQGNSA. V gave up 2 bases and J gave up 1 base, with 7 bases separating them. The CDR3 loop reads CASSLIPGTDTQYF. The CDR3 region has the DNA TGTGCCAGCAGCTTAATCCCCGGCACAGATACGCAGTATTTT. Filled out from reference TRBV7-2 and TRBJ2-3, the complete variable domain reads GAGVSQSPSNKVTEKGKDVELRCDPISGHTALYWYRQSLGQGLEFLIYFQGNSAPDKSGLPSDRFSAERTGGSVSTLTIQRTQQEDSAVYLCASSLIPGTDTQYFGPGTRLTVL.

The genes are TRBV11-2 and TRBJ1-3; D remains unclear. This CDR3 spans 13 amino acids. Looked up from germline, CDR1 is SGHAT and CDR2 is FQNNGV. V was cut by 3 bases and J by 1 base, with 4 bases left in between. CDR3 protein: CASSLLSGNTIYF. In DNA, the CDR3 is TGTGCCAGCAGCTTGCTTTCTGGAAACACCATATATTTT. Full variable domain (remainder filled in from reference TRBV11-2 and TRBJ1-3): EAGVAQSPRYKIIEKRQSVAFWCNPISGHATLYWYQQILGQGPKLLIQFQNNGVVDDSQLPKDRFSAERLKGVDSTLKIQPAKLEDSAVYLCASSLLSGNTIYFGEGSWLTVV.

This chain links TRBV7-6 with TRBJ2-6; 9 bases map to TRBD2. The length of the CDR3 is 18 residues. With 2 bases clipped from V and 1 base from J, the junction kept 6 bases outside the gene matches. The germline CDR1 and CDR2 sequences are SGHVS and FNYEAQ. In nucleotides, the CDR3 is TGTGCCAGCAGCTTAAAAGTTAGCGGGGGATCTGGGGCCAACGTCCTGACTTTC. It yields the protein CASSLKVSGGSGANVLTF.

The rearrangement links TRBV14 to TRBJ1-1, with D possibly being TRBD1 (5 bases). The germline CDR1 and CDR2 sequences are SGHDN and FVKESK. The CDR3 consists of 15 residues. The germline V and J ends were trimmed by 4 bases and 5 bases, with 17 bases remaining between them. The CDR3 protein is CASSPPGGGRTEAFF. The CDR3 coding sequence is TGTGCCAGCAGCCCCCCCGGCGGGGGAAGGACTGAAGCTTTCTTT.